The entry below describes one TCR beta chain. Method: immunoSEQ multiplex PCR; TCRdb's copy keeps in-frame clones and lacks some. This sample has some 120,000 clones, with approximately 90% found just once. The V gene's germline CDR1 is SEHNR and CDR2 FQNEAQ (reference sequence). V lost 5 bases and J lost 1, with 17 bases in between. The CDR3 runs 16 residues. The data derive from a study of cytomegalovirus exposure and HLA in healthy donors. The V gene is TRBV7-9, the J gene TRBJ1-1; D not resolved. The clonotype was recovered from a woman in her late teens or twenties in good health and CMV-seronegative. Sequencing was carried out using PBMCs. The CDR3 bases are TGTGCCAGCAGCCCACCGGTGAGGGTTGGGAACACTGAAGCTTTCTTT. Its translation: CASSPPVRVGNTEAFF.